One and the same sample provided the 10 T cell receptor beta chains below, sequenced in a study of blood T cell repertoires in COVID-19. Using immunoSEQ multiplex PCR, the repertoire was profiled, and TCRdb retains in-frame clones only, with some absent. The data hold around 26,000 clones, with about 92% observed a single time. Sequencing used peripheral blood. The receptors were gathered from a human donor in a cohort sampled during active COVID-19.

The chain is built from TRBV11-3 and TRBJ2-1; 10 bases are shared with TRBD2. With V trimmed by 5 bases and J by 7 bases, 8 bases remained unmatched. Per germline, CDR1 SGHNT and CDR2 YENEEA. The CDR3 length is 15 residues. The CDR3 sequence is CASSLKRGGRNEQFF. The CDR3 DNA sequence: TGTGCCAGCAGCCTCAAGCGGGGGGGCCGAAATGAGCAGTTCTTC.

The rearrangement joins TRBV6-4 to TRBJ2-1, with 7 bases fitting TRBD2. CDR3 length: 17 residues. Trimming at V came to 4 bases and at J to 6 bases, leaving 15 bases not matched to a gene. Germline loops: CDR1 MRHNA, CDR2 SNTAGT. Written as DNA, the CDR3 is TGTGCCAGCAGTGGCACCTCCTGGACTAGAGTTGGCAATGAGCAGTTCTTC. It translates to CASSGTSWTRVGNEQFF.

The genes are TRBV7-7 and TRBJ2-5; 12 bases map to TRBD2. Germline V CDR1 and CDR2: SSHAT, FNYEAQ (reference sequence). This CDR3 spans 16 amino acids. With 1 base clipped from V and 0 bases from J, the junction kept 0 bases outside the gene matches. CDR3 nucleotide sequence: TGTGCCAGCAGCTTAGGACTAGCGGGGGACCAAGAGACCCAGTACTTC. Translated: CASSLGLAGDQETQYF.

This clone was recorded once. Here the CDR3 reads CASEQGATNSPLHF. CDR3 sequence (DNA): TGTGCCAGCGAGCAGGGGGCCACTAATTCACCCCTCCACTTT. The chain recombines TRBV6-5 with TRBJ1-6; 8 nucleotides line up with TRBD1. The V gene's germline CDR1 is MNHEY and CDR2 SVGAGI. V lost 8 bases to trimming and J lost 6 bases; unmatched junction nucleotides: 6. CDR3 length: 14 amino acids.

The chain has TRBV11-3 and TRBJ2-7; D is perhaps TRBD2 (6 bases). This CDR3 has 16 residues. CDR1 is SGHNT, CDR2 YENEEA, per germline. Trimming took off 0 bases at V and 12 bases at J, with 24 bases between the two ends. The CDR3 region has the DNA TGTGCCAGCAGCTTAGATGCCGGGAGCACCCTCCTACGATTGTACTTC. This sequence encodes CASSLDAGSTLLRLYF.

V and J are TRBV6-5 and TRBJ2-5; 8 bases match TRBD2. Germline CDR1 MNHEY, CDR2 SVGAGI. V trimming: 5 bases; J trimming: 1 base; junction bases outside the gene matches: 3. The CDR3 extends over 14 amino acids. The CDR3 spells CASSRGLAQETQYF. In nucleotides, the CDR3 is TGTGCCAGCAGTCGAGGACTAGCCCAAGAGACCCAGTACTTC.

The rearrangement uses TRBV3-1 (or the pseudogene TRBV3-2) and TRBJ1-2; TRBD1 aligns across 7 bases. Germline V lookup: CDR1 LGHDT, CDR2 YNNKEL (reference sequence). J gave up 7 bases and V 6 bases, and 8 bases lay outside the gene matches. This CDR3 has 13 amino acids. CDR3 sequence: CASRLEGASGYTF. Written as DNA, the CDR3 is TGTGCCAGCAGGCTGGAGGGGGCTAGTGGCTACACCTTC.

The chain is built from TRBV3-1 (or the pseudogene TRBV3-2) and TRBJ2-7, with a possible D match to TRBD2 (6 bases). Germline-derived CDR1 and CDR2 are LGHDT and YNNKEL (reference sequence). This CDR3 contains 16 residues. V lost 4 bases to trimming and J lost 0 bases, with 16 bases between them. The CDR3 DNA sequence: TGTGCCAGCAGCCCGGAAGCGGAGGGGATCTCCTACGAGCAGTACTTC. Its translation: CASSPEAEGISYEQYF.

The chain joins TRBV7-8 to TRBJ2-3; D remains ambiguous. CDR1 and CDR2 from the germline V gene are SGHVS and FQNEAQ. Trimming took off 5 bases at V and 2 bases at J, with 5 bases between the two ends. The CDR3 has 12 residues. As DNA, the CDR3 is TGTGCCAGCAGCCCGGTCACAGATACGCAGTATTTT. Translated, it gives CASSPVTDTQYF.

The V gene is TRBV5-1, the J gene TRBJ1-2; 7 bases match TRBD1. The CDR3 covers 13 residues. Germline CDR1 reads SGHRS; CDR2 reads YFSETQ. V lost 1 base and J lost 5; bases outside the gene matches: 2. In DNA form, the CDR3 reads TGCGCCAGCAGCTTGTCAGGGGGTTATGGCTACACCTTC. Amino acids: CASSLSGGYGYTF.